This entry lists 7 T cell receptor beta chains sequenced from one sample in a study of blood T cell repertoires in COVID-19. TCRdb's copy holds only in-frame clones and misses some; the assay was immunoSEQ multiplex PCR. In the table there are over 300,000 clones, 89% of which are singletons. Specimen: PBMCs or T cells enriched from blood (not recorded which). The receptors were sampled from a woman aged 40 to 50 who had recovered from COVID-19.

V usage is TRBV9 and J usage is TRBJ2-1; 11 bases are shared with TRBD2. Germline lookup yields CDR1 SGDLS and CDR2 YYNGEE. V lost 0 bases to trimming and J lost 7 bases; unmatched junction nucleotides: 9. CDR3 length: 17 amino acids. For the CDR3, the DNA is TGTGCCAGCAGCGTAGAGCCCCTAGCGGGAGGAATGAATGAGCAGTTCTTC. It codes for CASSVEPLAGGMNEQFF.

This clone has only one observation. The rearrangement links TRBV27 to TRBJ2-7; 7 bases map to TRBD1. Trimming took 2 bases from V and 4 from J; bases not matched to a gene: 5. The CDR3 covers 14 residues. Per germline, CDR1 MNHEY and CDR2 SMNVEV (reference sequence). CDR3 nucleotide sequence: TGTGCCAGCAGTTTACAACAGGGGATATACGAGCAGTACTTC. Encoded protein: CASSLQQGIYEQYF.

The V call is TRBV7-8, the J call TRBJ2-7, with 8 bases that match TRBD1. The germline V gene encodes CDR1 SGHVS and CDR2 FQNEAQ. There are 18 residues in the CDR3. The V and J ends lost 1 base and 2 bases, in that order; junction bases with no gene match: 13. Here the CDR3 reads CASSLEGRGRGYPYEQYF. The DNA for the CDR3 is TGTGCCAGCAGCTTAGAGGGCAGGGGGCGCGGTTACCCCTACGAGCAGTACTTC. The variable domain in full, completed from reference TRBV7-8 and TRBJ2-7, reads GAGVSQSPRYKVAKRGQDVALRCDPISGHVSLFWYQQALGQGPEFLTYFQNEAQLDKSGLPSDRFFAERPEGSVSTLKIQRTQQEDSAVYLCASSLEGRGRGYPYEQYFGPGTRLTVT.

This chain joins TRBV6-6 and TRBJ1-6; D gene uncertain. The germline V gene encodes CDR1 MNHNY and CDR2 SVGAGI (reference sequence). CDR3 size: 18 residues. Trimming pared 5 bases from V and 0 bases from J, leaving 17 bases between. The CDR3 loop is CASSPQAGASSYNSPLHF. Here the CDR3 DNA reads TGTGCCAGCAGTCCCCAGGCGGGCGCCAGCTCCTATAATTCACCCCTCCACTTT.

This clone came up a few times. The chain uses TRBV2 and TRBJ2-1; 9 nucleotides agree with TRBD1. The V and J ends lost 5 bases and 8 bases, in that order; junction bases with no gene match: 1. Germline values: CDR1 SNHLY, CDR2 FYNNEI. The CDR3 covers 12 residues. CDR3 protein: CASSWTGDEQFF. As DNA, the CDR3 is TGTGCCAGCAGTTGGACAGGGGATGAGCAGTTCTTC.

The chain has TRBV11-1 and TRBJ2-7; the match to TRBD2 covers 11 bases. The CDR3 runs 15 residues. J gave up 0 bases and V 5 bases, and 3 bases lay outside the gene matches. Germline V CDR1 and CDR2: SGHAT, FQDESV (reference sequence). DNA for the CDR3: TGTGCCAGCAGCCGTCTAGCGGGAGGCTCCTACGAGCAGTACTTC. Translating it yields CASSRLAGGSYEQYF.

A few counts support this clone. This chain's CDR3 is CASSRNRDYEQYF. In DNA form, the CDR3 reads TGTGCCAGTAGTCGAAACAGGGACTACGAGCAGTACTTC. V and J are TRBV19 and TRBJ2-7, with D maybe TRBD1 (6 bases). Per germline, CDR1 LNHDA and CDR2 SQIVND (reference sequence). CDR3 length: 13 amino acids. The germline V and J ends were trimmed by 5 bases and 3 bases, with 11 bases remaining between them.